The 27 T cell receptor beta chains below all came from one sample that was sequenced in a study of CD8+ T cells in alopecia areata. cDNA serving as the sequencing template came from extracted, reverse transcribed RNA. The data were produced by immunoSEQ multiplex PCR, yet TCRdb's version contains in-frame clones alone and is incomplete. The sample gives approximately 110,000 clones, none seen only once, and the top ten clones hold around 20%. Material: lesional skin. All receptors derive from a C3H/HeJ mouse with alopecia areata. Strain haplotype (MHC): H2-k.

On this clone itself: Mouse gene names apply. The missing CDR3 end, 4 residues past where the read stops, is filled in from the germline J gene. The rearrangement joins TRBV1 to TRBJ2-7; TRBD1 matches at 9 bases. The V and J ends lost 1 base and 3 bases, in that order; junction bases with no gene match: 4. The CDR3 has 15 residues. From germline, CDR1 is NSQYPW and CDR2 LRSPGD (reference sequence). The CDR3 is CTCSAAPDRGYEQYF. The CDR3 bases that were read are TGCACCTGCAGTGCAGCGCCGGACAGGGGCTAT.

A few counts support this clone. These gene names are mouse names. Coverage ceases 4 residues before the CDR3 finishes, and the germline J gene fills in the end. This rearrangement joins TRBV19 to TRBJ1-4; D is unclear. Germline CDR1 reads FNHDT; CDR2 reads SITEND (reference sequence). V gave up 1 base and J gave up 5 bases, with 9 bases separating them. This CDR3 contains 14 residues. CDR3 protein: CASSIFDKNERLFF. The CDR3 bases that were read are TGTGCCAGCAGTATATTTGACAAAAACGAA.

As regards this clone: Gene and germline names: mouse. The sequenced part of the CDR3 DNA is TGTGCCAGCAGTGAGACAGTAGACGAA. This gives the protein CASSETVDE. The whole CDR3 is CASSETVDERLFF. V is TRBV13-3 and J is TRBJ1-4; a possible D gene is TRBD1 (5 bases). Read coverage stops 4 residues before the CDR3 terminus; the germline J gene supplies the remainder. Germline values: CDR1 NNHDY, CDR2 SYVADS. The CDR3 has 13 amino acids. Trimming cost V 2 bases and J 6 bases, with 8 bases left between them.

This clone was seen many times. The protein given in TCRdb and the translation of the DNA differ at residue 11, and the sequence presented here derives from the DNA. Genes and germline come from the mouse. The CDR3 goes on 3 residues after the read ends, and that part is filled in from the germline J gene. The V and J genes are TRBV1 and TRBJ1-6, with D tentatively TRBD1 (6 bases). TRBJ1-6 is an open reading frame whose function is uncertain. Trimming cost V 6 bases and J 2 bases, with 8 bases left between them. This CDR3 has 14 residues. CDR1 is NSQYPW and CDR2 is LRSPGD in the germline V gene (reference sequence). CDR3 sequence: CTCRQGTYNSPLYF. The CDR3 DNA, read in part, is TGCACCTGCAGACAGGGCACCTATAATTCGCCC.

A few counts support this clone. Gene names follow the mouse nomenclature. With the read ending 4 residues before the CDR3 end, the germline J gene is used to fill in that end. The chain is built from TRBV16 and TRBJ2-2; TRBD1 agrees at 7 bases. Germline CDR1 is SGHSA and CDR2 is FRNQAP. The CDR3 contains 13 residues. Trimming took 8 bases from V and 0 from J; bases not matched to a gene: 0. CDR3 bases read: TGTGCAAGCGACAGGGCAAACACCGGG. This codes for CASDRANTG. The entire CDR3 sequence reads CASDRANTGQLYF.

The sample holds a few counts of this clone. Genes and germline come from the mouse. The sequenced fragment ends 4 residues before the CDR3 boundary, so the rest is inferred from the germline J gene. The genes are TRBV19 and TRBJ2-4; 9 nucleotides agree with TRBD2. This CDR3 comprises 14 residues. Germline CDR1 reads FNHDT; CDR2 reads SITEND (reference sequence). The CDR3 bases that were read are TGTGCCAGCAGTGAGGGACTGGGTCTAAAC. Its protein product is CASSEGLGLN. The complete CDR3 sequence is CASSEGLGLNTLYF.

This clone was detected ten times or more. Germline and genes here are mouse. The read ends 4 residues early relative to the CDR3; the germline J gene fills the gap. The chain employs TRBV16 and TRBJ2-3; 10 bases are a match to TRBD1. V shed 3 bases, J shed 3 bases, and the junction held 3 bases outside the gene matches. Per germline, CDR1 SGHSA and CDR2 FRNQAP. This CDR3 spans 15 amino acids. CDR3 DNA, as far as it was read: TGTGCAAGCAGCTTTCCGGGACAGGGGGCAGAA. Encoded protein: CASSFPGQGAE. In full, the CDR3 reads CASSFPGQGAETLYF.

This clone was seen a handful of times. Germline and genes: mouse. The read falls 4 residues short of the CDR3 end, and the missing part is taken from the germline J gene. The V gene is TRBV14, the J gene TRBJ2-7, with 9 nucleotides matching TRBD1. The CDR3 extends over 15 amino acids. Per the germline V gene, CDR1 is SGHDT and CDR2 is FRDEAV. Germline trimming cut 5 bases from V and 0 bases from J; bases unmatched to any gene: 6. The part of the CDR3 DNA that was read is TGTGCCAGCAGCACAGGGGGCCTGAGCTCCTAT. The encoded protein is CASSTGGLSSY. The full-length CDR3 reads as CASSTGGLSSYEQYF.

With respect to this clone: The gene symbols are mouse symbols. The read ends 4 residues shy of where the CDR3 ends; the end is completed using the germline J gene. The chain combines TRBV13-2 with TRBJ2-7, with TRBD2 identical over 7 bases. This CDR3 spans 14 amino acids. In germline, CDR1 is NNHNN, CDR2 SYGAGS (reference sequence). CDR3 sequence reads: CASGDALGEYEQYF. CDR3 bases read: TGTGCCAGCGGTGATGCCCTGGGGGAATAT.

For this clone: Gene names denote mouse genes. Here the CDR3 reads CASSVWGPNTGQLYF. Incomplete CDR3 DNA: TGTGCCAGCAGTGTCTGGGGTCCAAACACCGGG. This chain joins TRBV13-3 and TRBJ2-2; possible D gene TRBD2, 6 bases. Sequencing ends 4 residues short of the CDR3 end; the germline J gene provides the rest. Germline CDR1 is NNHDY and CDR2 is SYVADS. The CDR3 extends over 15 amino acids. The V and J ends lost 3 bases and 0 bases respectively, with 9 bases between them.

In regard to this clone: These gene names are mouse names. The read ends 4 residues early relative to the CDR3; the germline J gene fills the gap. The J gene is TRBJ1-2, the V gene TRBV31; 10 nucleotides align to TRBD1. Per the germline V gene, CDR1 is GKSSPN and CDR2 is SITVG. With V trimmed by 0 bases and J by 4 bases, 2 bases remained unmatched. The CDR3 contains 14 residues. The part of the CDR3 DNA that was read is TGTGCCTGGAGTCTCCGGGACAGGGGCTCC. The encoded protein is CAWSLRDRGS. The full CDR3 sequence reads CAWSLRDRGSDYTF.

For this clone: Germline and genes here are mouse. The read halts 4 residues ahead of the CDR3 end, with the missing end drawn from the germline J gene. The V and J genes are TRBV13-3 and TRBJ2-4, with 9 positions matching TRBD1. V was clipped by 0 bases and J by 0 bases; unmatched bases: 5. The germline V gene has CDR1 NNHDY and CDR2 SYVADS. CDR3 length: 17 residues. The CDR3 loop is CASSDAGTGLSQNTLYF. The sequenced part of the CDR3 DNA is TGTGCCAGCAGTGATGCCGGGACAGGGCTTAGTCAAAAC.

This clone was picked up a small number of times. These gene names are mouse names. The CDR3 extends 4 residues past the end of the read, so its final part is completed from the germline J gene. The chain combines TRBV13-3 with TRBJ2-2; 13 bases are a match to TRBD2. Germline V gives CDR1 NNHDY, CDR2 SYVADS. The CDR3 runs to 19 residues. J lost 1 base, V lost 0 bases, and 6 bases had no gene match. The CDR3 spells CASSDAKDWGGLNTGQLYF. Incomplete CDR3 DNA: TGTGCCAGCAGTGATGCCAAGGACTGGGGGGGCTTAAACACCGGG.

In its sample, this clone was seen a few times. At residue 12, the TCRdb protein departs from the DNA translation, so the protein shown here was derived from the DNA itself. Gene names follow the mouse nomenclature. The CDR3 is cut off 3 residues early in the read; its end comes from the germline J gene. The V and J genes are TRBV13-3 and TRBJ1-3; no clear D gene. Germline CDR1 NNHDY, CDR2 SYVADS. The CDR3 is 15 amino acids. With 3 bases removed from V and 0 bases from J, the gap between germline ends came to 10 bases. The CDR3 DNA, read in part, is TGTGCCAGCAGTGCCCTACAGAATTCTGGAAATACG. This encodes CASSALQNSGNT. In full, the CDR3 is CASSALQNSGNTLYF.

In the case of this clone: Genes and germline are mouse. The sequence runs out 4 residues before the end of the CDR3; the remainder is reconstructed from the germline J gene. This chain connects TRBV14 to TRBJ2-4; D may be TRBD1 (5 bases). Trimming stripped 4 bases from V and 3 bases from J, with 12 bases between. Germline CDR1 is SGHDT and CDR2 is FRDEAV. CDR3 length: 14 amino acids. CDR3 in amino acids: CASSPRPGQNTLYF. The CDR3 DNA, read in part, is TGTGCCAGCAGTCCACGGCCAGGGCAAAAC.

Turning to this clone: Gene names are the mouse ones. The CDR3 is cut off 4 residues early in the read; its end comes from the germline J gene. The genes are TRBV1 and TRBJ2-5; the D is unclear. The V end was cut by 0 bases, the J end by 2 bases, with 6 bases between. The CDR3 is 14 amino acids. In germline, CDR1 is NSQYPW, CDR2 LRSPGD (reference sequence). The covered CDR3 bases are TGCACCTGCAGTGCAGAGACTTTCCAAGAC. Translating gives CTCSAETFQD. The complete CDR3 protein is CTCSAETFQDTQYF.

There are a few counts of this clone. Gene labels here are mouse ones. Partial CDR3 DNA: TGTGCCAGCAGTCTGTCAAAGAACTCC. Protein product: CASSLSKNS. In full, the CDR3 is CASSLSKNSDYTF. This sequence joins TRBV13-3 and TRBJ1-2; D remains unclear. The CDR3 is cut off 4 residues early in the read; its end comes from the germline J gene. CDR1 is NNHDY and CDR2 is SYVADS in the germline V gene. This CDR3 region has 13 residues. The V and J ends lost 4 bases and 2 bases respectively, with 9 bases between them.

This clone was detected a few times. All gene names here are mouse names. This CDR3 reads CASTGSGGSDYTF. CDR3 DNA, as far as it was read: TGTGCCAGCACCGGCTCAGGGGGCTCC. This chain connects TRBV13-3 to TRBJ1-2; 7 bases line up with TRBD1. Read sequence stops 4 residues before the CDR3 end, and the germline J gene provides the missing end. Trimming cost V 6 bases and J 4 bases; bases outside gene matches: 6. Germline V CDR1 and CDR2: NNHDY, SYVADS. The CDR3 loop spans 13 amino acids.

This clone occurred a few times. Mouse gene names apply. The sequenced part of the CDR3 DNA is TGTGCCAGCAGTTTCAGGGTGGAGGGTGCAGAA. Amino acid sequence: CASSFRVEGAE. The CDR3, in full, reads CASSFRVEGAETLYF. V is TRBV13-3 and J is TRBJ2-3; perhaps TRBD1 as D (5 bases). The read ends 4 residues early relative to the CDR3; the germline J gene fills the gap. CDR3 length: 15 amino acids. From germline, CDR1 is NNHDY and CDR2 SYVADS. The V and J ends lost 4 bases and 1 base respectively, with 13 bases between them.

This clone has more than one count but fewer than ten. Gene names and germline match the mouse. The CDR3 is cut off 4 residues early in the read; its end comes from the germline J gene. V is TRBV19 and J is TRBJ2-3; no clear D gene. This CDR3 is 14 amino acids long. The germline V gene encodes CDR1 FNHDT and CDR2 SITEND (reference sequence). Trimming removed 1 base from V and 2 bases from J, with 8 bases in between. The sequenced part of the CDR3 DNA is TGTGCCAGCAGTATAAAGGGTGATGCAGAA. Translated, it gives CASSIKGDAE. The whole CDR3 sequence is CASSIKGDAETLYF.

About this clone: Any gene name here is a mouse gene name. The CDR3 extends 4 residues past the end of the read, so its final part is completed from the germline J gene. The chain has TRBV13-2 and TRBJ2-5, with 7 bases aligning to TRBD2. With V trimmed by 7 bases and J by 0 bases, 2 bases remained unmatched. The CDR3 has 13 residues. The germline V gene encodes CDR1 NNHNN and CDR2 SYGAGS (reference sequence). CDR3 DNA, as far as it was read: TGTGCCAGCTCTGGGGGTAACCAAGAC. Encoded protein: CASSGGNQD. The whole CDR3 protein is CASSGGNQDTQYF.

This clone was recorded a few times. Gene names and germline match the mouse. The read stops 4 residues short of the end of the CDR3; the missing end is completed from the germline J gene. The J gene is TRBJ2-7, the V gene TRBV13-3, with TRBD2 matching over 8 bases. V shed 3 bases and J 3 bases; nucleotides not matched to a gene: 5. Germline assignment: CDR1 NNHDY and CDR2 SYVADS. There are 14 residues in the CDR3. CDR3 amino acids: CASSARLGGYEQYF. The CDR3 bases that were read are TGTGCCAGCAGTGCGAGGCTGGGGGGCTAT.

In its sample, this clone was seen a few times. Gene names denote mouse genes. Read data end 4 residues before the CDR3 end; the end is taken from the germline J gene. The chain recombines TRBV16 with TRBJ2-1; TRBD2 matches 8 bases. Germline CDR1 and CDR2: SGHSA and FRNQAP. The CDR3 runs to 12 residues. The chain's CDR3 is CASSWGGAEQFF. The CDR3 bases that were read are TGTGCAAGCAGCTGGGGGGGCGCT. Based on the CDR3 plus reference TRBV16 and TRBJ2-1, the full variable domain is NAGVIQTPRHKVTGKGQEATLWCEPISGHSAVFWYRQTIVQGLEFLTYFRNQAPIDDSGMPKERFSAQMPNQSHSTLKIQSTQPQDSAVYLCASSWGGAEQFFGPGTRLTVL.

For this clone: Mouse names are used for the genes. The read ends 4 residues shy of where the CDR3 ends; the end is completed using the germline J gene. V and J are TRBV19 and TRBJ2-5; unclear D gene. Trimming cost V 2 bases and J 2 bases, with 6 bases left between them. The CDR3 totals 13 residues. Germline V lookup: CDR1 FNHDT, CDR2 SITEND (reference sequence). The CDR3 sequence: CASSILVQDTQYF. The DNA read from the CDR3 is TGTGCCAGCAGTATCCTGGTCCAAGAC.

As concerns this clone: Each gene name is a mouse one. Coverage ceases 4 residues before the CDR3 finishes, and the germline J gene fills in the end. The chain carries TRBV1 and TRBJ2-5; D perhaps matches TRBD1 (5 bases). From germline, CDR1 is NSQYPW and CDR2 LRSPGD (reference sequence). The CDR3 sequence is 15 residues long. CDR3 region: CTCSADFGREDTQYF. Incomplete CDR3 DNA: TGCACCTGCAGTGCAGATTTTGGCAGGGAGGAC.

This clone turned up a few times. Gene names refer to mouse genes. The read finishes 4 residues shy of the CDR3 end, and the germline J gene is used to complete it. This sequence joins TRBV1 and TRBJ1-2; 7 bases fit TRBD1. The length of the CDR3 is 15 residues. The J segment lost 0 bases and the V segment lost 2 bases, leaving 3 bases of the junction unmatched. Looked up from germline, CDR1 is NSQYPW and CDR2 is LRSPGD (reference sequence). CDR3 protein: CTCSARDSSNSDYTF. The DNA read from the CDR3 is TGCACCTGCAGTGCACGGGACAGTTCAAACTCC.

This clone was counted between two and nine times. These gene names are mouse names. The read is 4 residues too short to cover the CDR3 end, so that end is filled in from the germline J gene. The genes are TRBV13-3 and TRBJ2-7; 9 nucleotides line up with TRBD1. This CDR3 spans 14 amino acids. Germline loops: CDR1 NNHDY, CDR2 SYVADS. The CDR3 DNA, read in part, is TGTGCCAGCTTTCCGGGACAGGGAGGAAAT. This gives the protein CASFPGQGGN. The entire CDR3 reads CASFPGQGGNEQYF.